This passage covers 16 T cell receptor beta chains from one sample sequenced in a study of blood T cell repertoires in COVID-19. Measured with immunoSEQ multiplex PCR; TCRdb has only the in-frame clones, and not every one. The sample has roughly 250,000 clones, about 80% seen once. The sequencing sample was made of peripheral blood. The receptors originated from a woman older than 75 with active or convalescent COVID-19.

This chain connects TRBV14 to TRBJ2-7; D is perhaps TRBD2 (5 bases). Germline loops: CDR1 SGHDN, CDR2 FVKESK. The ends were cut back, 3 bases at V and 2 bases at J, with 14 bases in the middle. CDR3 length: 15 residues. The chain's CDR3 is CASSQRASQTYEQYF. The DNA for the CDR3 is TGTGCCAGCAGCCAGAGGGCTAGTCAGACCTACGAGCAGTACTTC.

The rearrangement links TRBV10-3 to TRBJ1-2; a possible D gene is TRBD1 (6 bases). Germline CDR1 and CDR2: ENHRY and SYGVKD. CDR3 length: 14 amino acids. V was cut by 0 bases and J by 3 bases, with 8 bases left in between. The CDR3 coding sequence is TGTGCCATCAGTGAGTCAGGGGGGGACTATGGCTACACCTTC. The encoded protein is CAISESGGDYGYTF.

The gene calls are TRBV5-5 and TRBJ2-1; 8 bases map to TRBD1. The CDR3 totals 16 residues. The germline V gene has CDR1 SGHKS and CDR2 YYEKEE (reference sequence). Trimming cost V 4 bases and J 0 bases; bases outside gene matches: 6. CDR3 nucleotides: TGTGCCAGCAGCACTAGACAGGGGAGCTCCTACAATGAGCAGTTCTTC. Encoded protein: CASSTRQGSSYNEQFF.

CDR3 DNA sequence: TGTGCCAGCAGCTCAAGTAGGCTAGCGGGGAGATACAATGAGCAGTTCTTC. It specifies CASSSSRLAGRYNEQFF. This chain joins TRBV7-2 and TRBJ2-1; the match to TRBD2 covers 9 bases. The germline V gene has CDR1 SGHTA and CDR2 FQGNSA. The V gene end was trimmed by 4 bases and the J gene end by 4 bases; junction bases not matched to a gene: 11. The length of the CDR3 is 17 residues.

This chain joins TRBV18 and TRBJ1-6; no definite D call. The V gene's germline CDR1 is KGHSH and CDR2 LQKENI. V was pared by 6 bases and J by 7 bases, with 13 bases between. CDR3 length: 14 amino acids. The CDR3 loop reads CASSSRTSNSPLHF. DNA of the CDR3: TGTGCCAGCTCTTCAAGAACTTCGAATTCACCCCTCCACTTT.

This clone was counted only a few times. V usage is TRBV5-1 and J usage is TRBJ1-6; D gene unclear. Trimming pared 4 bases from V and 3 bases from J, leaving 17 bases between. The CDR3 length is 17 residues. Per germline, CDR1 SGHRS and CDR2 YFSETQ. The CDR3: CASSQQVRPDYNSPLHF. CDR3 nucleotide sequence: TGCGCCAGCAGCCAGCAGGTCCGCCCTGACTATAATTCACCCCTCCACTTT. The full variable domain, rest sourced from reference TRBV5-1 and TRBJ1-6, is KAGVTQTPRYLIKTRGQQVTLSCSPISGHRSVSWYQQTPGQGLQFLFEYFSETQRNKGNFPGRFSGRQFSNSRSEMNVSTLELGDSALYLCASSQQVRPDYNSPLHFGNGTRLTVT.

The chain couples TRBV7-6 to TRBJ2-5, with D unresolved. The CDR3 length is 15 residues. Germline values: CDR1 SGHVS, CDR2 FNYEAQ. The V gene lost 5 bases and the J gene lost 3 bases, with 16 bases spanning the gap. The DNA for the CDR3 is TGTGCCAGCAGCCCTGGGCCGAAGGCGAAAGAGACCCAGTACTTC. This sequence encodes CASSPGPKAKETQYF.

The V call is TRBV6-5, the J call TRBJ2-1; the D is unclear. The CDR3 is 11 residues long. Trimming stripped 8 bases from V and 4 bases from J, with 6 bases between. Germline V lookup: CDR1 MNHEY, CDR2 SVGAGI. Here the CDR3 DNA reads TGTGCCAGCCTAGAATACAATGAGCAGTTCTTC. It codes for CASLEYNEQFF.

The genes are TRBV28 and TRBJ2-1; tentative D call: TRBD1 (6 bases). Trimming pared 10 bases from V and 1 base from J, leaving 8 bases between. Germline CDR1 MDHEN, CDR2 SYDVKM. The CDR3 has 12 residues. The CDR3 DNA reads as TGTGCCACCGGGACATCCTACAATGAGCAGTTCTTC. Its translation is CATGTSYNEQFF. Complete variable domain (other parts from reference TRBV28 and TRBJ2-1): DVKVTQSSRYLVKRTGEKVFLECVQDMDHENMFWYRQDPGLGLRLIYFSYDVKMKEKGDIPEGYSVSREKKERFSLILESASTNQTSMYLCATGTSYNEQFFGPGTRLTVL.

The chain is built from TRBV4-1 and TRBJ2-2; perhaps TRBD2 as D (5 bases). CDR1 MGHRA and CDR2 YSYEKL come from the germline V gene. The CDR3 contains 18 residues. Trimming stripped 3 bases from V and 0 bases from J, with 17 bases between. The CDR3 bases are TGCGCCAGCAGCCAGAGAAAAATCGGAGGAGCGAACACCGGGGAGCTGTTTTTT. Protein: CASSQRKIGGANTGELFF.

Note on this clone: Other DNA sequences in this sample translate to the same CDR3. The chain has TRBV28 and TRBJ1-3; D unclear. CDR3 size: 12 residues. Trimming stripped 2 bases from V and 4 bases from J, with 3 bases between. Germline CDR1 and CDR2: MDHEN and SYDVKM. CDR3 bases: TGTGCCAGCAGTTTACGGGGAAACACCATATATTTT. Translating it yields CASSLRGNTIYF.

The chain joins TRBV27 to TRBJ1-5; no clear D gene. V lost 2 bases and J 6 bases, leaving 11 bases between the germline ends. Germline lookup yields CDR1 MNHEY and CDR2 SMNVEV (reference sequence). The CDR3 consists of 14 residues. The CDR3 spells CASSLAGIGQPQHF. CDR3 sequence (DNA): TGTGCCAGCAGTTTAGCGGGAATTGGTCAGCCCCAGCATTTT.

V gene TRBV5-1 combines with J gene TRBJ2-7; D not resolved. Trimming stripped 0 bases from V and 4 bases from J, with 8 bases between. CDR1 and CDR2 (germline): SGHRS, YFSETQ. The CDR3 runs to 13 residues. CDR3 residues: CASSLGLPYEQYF. The CDR3, as DNA: TGCGCCAGCAGCTTGGGACTGCCTTACGAGCAGTACTTC.

J is TRBJ1-1 and V is TRBV28; 7 positions match TRBD1. The germline gives CDR1 MDHEN, CDR2 SYDVKM. V gave up 4 bases and J gave up 3 bases; unmatched junction bases: 5. This CDR3 contains 14 residues. CDR3 DNA sequence: TGTGCCAGCAGTTCCCTCGACAGGGACACTGAAGCTTTCTTT. This sequence encodes CASSSLDRDTEAFF.

The rearrangement links TRBV5-1 to TRBJ2-1, with 14 bases aligning to TRBD2. From germline, CDR1 is SGHRS and CDR2 YFSETQ. The length of the CDR3 is 18 residues. V was clipped by 5 bases and J by 0 bases; unmatched bases: 7. The CDR3 protein is CASRVTSGRDSSYNEQFF. CDR3 bases: TGCGCCAGCAGAGTGACTAGCGGGAGGGATAGCTCCTACAATGAGCAGTTCTTC.

CDR3 DNA sequence: TGTGCCAGCAGCTTAGCCGGGACAGGCTCCTACGAGCAGTACTTC. As protein: CASSLAGTGSYEQYF. The gene calls are TRBV7-8 and TRBJ2-7, with 8 bases lining up with TRBD1. This CDR3 is 15 amino acids long. The ends lost 0 bases at V and 0 bases at J; junction bases unmatched: 1. The germline CDR1 and CDR2 sequences are SGHVS and FQNEAQ.